This TCR beta chain is drawn from a study of blood T cell repertoires in COVID-19. The assay was immunoSEQ multiplex PCR, and TCRdb's table has in-frame clones only and misses some. The sample lists approximately 440,000 clones, 90% seen once, with less than 0.75% in the top ten. The receptor was derived from a young man who had recovered from COVID-19. Sample: PBMCs or T cells enriched from blood (not recorded which).

CDR3 sequence: CASSLYDTVYGYTF. The CDR3 nucleotides read TGTGCCAGCAGCCTTTACGACACGGTTTATGGCTACACCTTC. The V call is TRBV14, the J call TRBJ1-2; D unresolved. This CDR3 is built from 14 residues. V lost 4 bases and J lost 5, with 14 bases in between. Germline V gives CDR1 SGHDN, CDR2 FVKESK.